The 24 T cell receptor beta chains presented below share a single source sample, sequenced in a study of T cell clonality in common variable immunodeficiency. Repertoires were generated with immunoSEQ multiplex PCR, while TCRdb's copy carries only in-frame clones and drops some. The profile covers approximately 50,000 clones, none occurring a single time. Sequences were obtained from peripheral blood mononuclear cells. The receptors here all came from a person aged 18 to 69 in good health.

This clone was seen ten or more times. The read gets to within 3 residues of the CDR3 end, and the germline J gene fills in the rest. This chain joins TRBV5-4 and TRBJ2-7, with 10 bases that match TRBD1. Germline V gene sequence: CDR1 SGHNT, CDR2 YYREEE (reference sequence). Losses at the gene ends were 3 bases for V and 2 bases for J; bases not matched to a gene: 2. The CDR3 spans 14 residues. CDR3 bases read: TGTGCCAGCAGCTGGGGACAGGGGCCCTACGAG. It yields the protein CASSWGQGPYE. The full CDR3 protein reads CASSWGQGPYEQYF.

This clone was recorded at least ten times. Read coverage stops 3 residues before the CDR3 terminus; the germline J gene supplies the remainder. V is TRBV6-1 and J is TRBJ1-1, with 10 nucleotides matching TRBD1. The CDR3 runs 17 residues. V was clipped by 2 bases and J by 3 bases; unmatched bases: 9. Germline CDR1 reads MNHNS; CDR2 reads SASEGT. CDR3 sequence: CASSELLRQGADTEAFF. Incomplete CDR3 DNA: TGTGCCAGCAGTGAACTTTTGAGACAGGGGGCGGACACTGAA.

Of note for this clone: The read ends 3 residues before the CDR3 terminus; that terminus is restored from the germline J gene. The chain uses TRBV18 and TRBJ1-1, with D possibly matching TRBD1 (6 bases). The CDR3 contains 14 residues. Germline CDR1 is KGHSH and CDR2 is LQKENI. Between the trimmed V and J ends, which lost 6 bases and 1 base, there was a span of 12 bases. CDR3 sequence: CASSYREGNTEAFF. CDR3 DNA (partial): TGTGCCAGCTCTTACAGGGAGGGGAACACTGAA.

At least ten counts were recorded for this clone. The CDR3 goes on 3 residues after the read ends, and that part is filled in from the germline J gene. V and J are TRBV28 and TRBJ2-1, with TRBD2 as a possible D gene (6 bases). Looked up from germline, CDR1 is MDHEN and CDR2 is SYDVKM. This CDR3 is built from 9 residues. Trimming took 11 bases from V and 8 from J, leaving 7 bases between them. The CDR3 region is CASGDEQFF. The DNA read from the CDR3 is TGTGCCTCGGGGGATGAG.

This clone was seen repeatedly, ten times or more. With the read ending 3 residues before the CDR3 end, the germline J gene is used to fill in that end. The genes are TRBV20-1 and TRBJ1-2; the match to TRBD1 covers 7 bases. Germline V gene sequence: CDR1 DFQATT, CDR2 SNEGSKA (reference sequence). The CDR3 extends over 14 amino acids. With 5 bases clipped from V and 5 bases from J, the junction kept 11 bases outside the gene matches. CDR3 loop: CSALKLGQVYGYTF. The sequenced CDR3 bases are TGCAGTGCTCTTAAGCTAGGACAGGTGTATGGC.

This clone was counted ten times or more. The CDR3 here is CAISGGDKGQASTNYGYTF. Partial CDR3 DNA: TGTGCCATCAGTGGCGGGGATAAGGGACAGGCATCAACTAACTATGGC. The chain joins TRBV10-3 to TRBJ1-2, with 8 bases aligning to TRBD1. Read coverage stops 3 residues before the CDR3 terminus; the germline J gene supplies the remainder. V lost 4 bases, J lost 0 bases, and 16 bases stayed unmatched. The CDR3 is made up of 19 amino acids. Germline loops: CDR1 ENHRY, CDR2 SYGVKD.

This clone was seen repeatedly, ten times or more. The CDR3 extends 3 residues past the end of the read, so its final part is completed from the germline J gene. This chain links TRBV11-3 with TRBJ2-7; 9 bases fit TRBD1. V was pared by 5 bases and J by 5 bases, with 10 bases of the junction left unmatched. This CDR3 is built from 15 residues. CDR1 and CDR2 from the germline V gene are SGHNT and YENEEA. CDR3: CASSTRTGEGDEQYF. The sequenced CDR3 bases are TGTGCCAGCAGCACAAGGACAGGGGAAGGCGACGAG.

This clone was detected a few times. Possible read error: a much larger clone is one base away. Read sequence stops 3 residues before the CDR3 end, and the germline J gene provides the missing end. The chain uses TRBV30 and TRBJ2-7; the match to TRBD2 covers 12 bases. The CDR3 loop spans 16 amino acids. Germline CDR1 and CDR2: GTSNPN and SVGIG (reference sequence). CDR3 protein: CASSRLAGGASYEQYF. CDR3 DNA (partial): TGTGCCTCGAGTCGTCTAGCGGGAGGGGCATCCTACGAG.

This clone was picked up many times. The CDR3 is cut off 3 residues early in the read; its end comes from the germline J gene. The rearrangement links TRBV5-1 to TRBJ2-3, with TRBD2 matching 16 bases. The germline gives CDR1 SGHRS, CDR2 YFSETQ. The CDR3 runs to 19 residues. The sequenced CDR3 bases are TGCGCCAGCAGCTTGGAAACCGGGACTAGCGGGGGGGCGAAGGAGACG. Translation: CASSLETGTSGGAKET. Given in full, the CDR3 is CASSLETGTSGGAKETQYF.

This clone was observed many times. The read ends 3 residues shy of where the CDR3 ends; the end is completed using the germline J gene. V is TRBV7-9 and J is TRBJ2-7; 7 positions agree with TRBD1. The CDR3 covers 13 residues. J lost 2 bases, V lost 5 bases, and 3 bases had no gene match. Germline CDR1 and CDR2: SEHNR and FQNEAQ (reference sequence). CDR3 sequence reads: CASSRDRTYEQYF. CDR3 DNA, as far as it was read: TGTGCCAGCAGCCGGGACAGAACCTACGAG.

This clone was observed at least ten times. The read ends 3 residues before the CDR3 terminus; that terminus is restored from the germline J gene. The chain joins TRBV6-7 to TRBJ2-5, with 7 bases aligning to TRBD2. TRBV6-7 is known as an ORF, though its function is uncertain. Trimming cost V 4 bases and J 5 bases; bases outside gene matches: 7. This CDR3 region has 14 residues. This CDR3 reads CASSSQTSRETQYF. The sequenced part of the CDR3 DNA is TGTGCCAGCAGTTCCCAGACTAGCAGGGAGACC.

This clone was observed many times. The CDR3 extends 3 residues past the end of the read, so its final part is completed from the germline J gene. V and J are TRBV19 and TRBJ2-1, with TRBD2 matching over 7 bases. The CDR3 contains 13 residues. Germline V gives CDR1 LNHDA, CDR2 SQIVND (reference sequence). V trimming: 3 bases; J trimming: 7 bases; junction bases outside the gene matches: 3. The CDR3 loop reads CASSIGGRNEQFF. CDR3 DNA, as far as it was read: TGTGCCAGTAGTATCGGGGGGAGGAATGAG.

This clone showed up many times. Read coverage stops 3 residues before the CDR3 terminus; the germline J gene supplies the remainder. V is TRBV12-3 or TRBV12-4 and J is TRBJ2-7, with 12 bases fitting TRBD1. J gave up 6 bases and V 6 bases, and 9 bases lay outside the gene matches. This CDR3 has 15 amino acids. The covered CDR3 bases are TGTGCCAGCAGATTTACCGGGACAGGGGGCGTCGAG. Its protein product is CASRFTGTGGVE. The entire CDR3 protein is CASRFTGTGGVEQYF.

This clone occurred many times. The read terminates 3 residues before the CDR3 end, so the remaining end is supplied by the germline J gene. This chain joins TRBV5-5 and TRBJ1-2; D not resolved. The V gene lost 0 bases and the J gene lost 4 bases, with 7 bases spanning the gap. The germline V gene encodes CDR1 SGHKS and CDR2 YYEKEE (reference sequence). The CDR3 is 13 residues long. CDR3 DNA (partial): TGTGCCAGCAGCTTGGCTAACAGCTATGGC. It translates to CASSLANSYG. The whole CDR3 reads CASSLANSYGYTF.

This clone has at least ten counts. The CDR3 goes on 3 residues after the read ends, and that part is filled in from the germline J gene. This chain links TRBV2 with TRBJ1-2; possible D gene TRBD1, 6 bases. Germline loops: CDR1 SNHLY, CDR2 FYNNEI. The CDR3 is 13 amino acids. The CDR3 region is CASSEDTGMGYTF. The part of the CDR3 DNA that was read is TGTGCCAGCAGTGAAGATACAGGGATGGGC.

In this sample, this clone turned up many times. A read error may account for a junction end that differs from germline. The sequenced fragment ends 3 residues before the CDR3 boundary, so the rest is inferred from the germline J gene. This chain uses TRBV4-2 with TRBJ1-2, with TRBD1 identical over 9 bases. The CDR3 totals 14 residues. Germline lookup yields CDR1 LGHNA and CDR2 YNFKEQ. CDR3 DNA (partial): TGCGCCAGCAGCCAAGGGGGACAGGGTGAAGGC. This translates into CASSQGGQGEG. The whole CDR3 protein reads CASSQGGQGEGYTF.

This clone was picked up many times. The read gets to within 3 residues of the CDR3 end, and the germline J gene fills in the rest. V usage is TRBV6-2 or TRBV6-3 and J usage is TRBJ2-2, with a weak D call TRBD1 (6 bases). The germline V gene encodes CDR1 MNHEY and CDR2 SVGEGT. The CDR3 runs to 15 residues. Between the trimmed V and J ends, which lost 2 bases and 0 bases, there was a span of 7 bases. The CDR3 spells CASSYGTTNTGELFF. The sequenced part of the CDR3 DNA is TGTGCCAGCAGTTACGGGACAACGAACACCGGGGAG.

This clone was observed at least ten times. Sequencing ends 3 residues short of the CDR3 end; the germline J gene provides the rest. The J gene is TRBJ1-2, the V gene TRBV5-6, with a tentative D call TRBD1 (5 bases). Germline V gene sequence: CDR1 SGHDT, CDR2 YYEEEE. V lost 2 bases and J lost 5, with 10 bases in between. The CDR3 sequence is 13 residues long. The CDR3 loop reads CASSFMGQYGYTF. The CDR3 DNA, read in part, is TGTGCCAGCAGCTTCATGGGGCAATATGGC.

This clone showed up many times. The read stops 3 residues short of the end of the CDR3; the missing end is completed from the germline J gene. V gene TRBV19 combines with J gene TRBJ1-4; 9 bases map to TRBD1. V lost 6 bases and J lost 0; bases outside the gene matches: 5. This CDR3 is built from 16 residues. Germline lookup yields CDR1 LNHDA and CDR2 SQIVND (reference sequence). The part of the CDR3 DNA that was read is TGTGCCAGTAGGCGACAGGGGGGGCCAACTAATGAAAAA. It specifies CASRRQGGPTNEK. The full-length CDR3 reads as CASRRQGGPTNEKLFF.

This clone was observed many times. The CDR3 goes on 3 residues after the read ends, and that part is filled in from the germline J gene. The chain employs TRBV6-2 or TRBV6-3 and TRBJ2-1; TRBD2 might be the D (6 bases). The CDR3 extends over 12 amino acids. Trimming took 11 bases from V and 5 from J, leaving 13 bases between them. In germline, CDR1 is MNHEY, CDR2 SVGEGT. The CDR3 loop is CASEGYHNEQFF. Partial CDR3 DNA: TGTGCCTCGGAGGGTTACCACAATGAG.

This clone was picked up many times. With the read ending 3 residues before the CDR3 end, the germline J gene is used to fill in that end. This chain connects TRBV20-1 to TRBJ1-2; 8 bases agree with TRBD1. Germline lookup yields CDR1 DFQATT and CDR2 SNEGSKA (reference sequence). The CDR3 consists of 14 residues. CDR3 protein: CSATGTGGTRGYTF. The sequenced CDR3 bases are TGCAGTGCAACCGGGACAGGAGGGACTCGAGGC.

This clone was recorded many times. The CDR3 end is not reached by the read, which stops 3 residues before it; the germline J gene fills it in. The V and J genes are TRBV19 and TRBJ1-1; tentatively, D is TRBD1 (5 bases). This CDR3 has 13 residues. Germline V CDR1 and CDR2: LNHDA, SQIVND (reference sequence). Partial CDR3 DNA: TGTGCCAGTAGTATTACCGGGGGAGGGTTC. It codes for CASSITGGGF. The CDR3 as a whole reads CASSITGGGFAFF. Looking up the rest from reference TRBV19 and TRBJ1-1 gives the full variable domain: DGGITQSPKYLFRKEGQNVTLSCEQNLNHDAMYWYRQDPGQGLRLIYYSQIVNDFQKGDIAEGYSVSREKKESFPLTVTSAQKNPTAFYLCASSITGGGFAFFGQGTRLTVV.

As regards this clone: The CDR3 end is not reached by the read, which stops 3 residues before it; the germline J gene fills it in. The rearrangement joins TRBV19 to TRBJ1-4; 10 nucleotides line up with TRBD1. This CDR3 has 13 residues. Germline V gene data show CDR1 as LNHDA and CDR2 as SQIVND (reference sequence). CDR3 region: CASSGTGASPLFF. The DNA read from the CDR3 is TGTGCCAGTTCCGGGACAGGGGCTTCACCA. Based on the CDR3 plus reference TRBV19 and TRBJ1-4, the full variable domain is DGGITQSPKYLFRKEGQNVTLSCEQNLNHDAMYWYRQDPGQGLRLIYYSQIVNDFQKGDIAEGYSVSREKKESFPLTVTSAQKNPTAFYLCASSGTGASPLFFGSGTQLSVL.

This clone was seen repeatedly, ten times or more. The CDR3 extends 3 residues past the end of the read, so its final part is completed from the germline J gene. The chain carries TRBV18 and TRBJ2-1; TRBD1 matches 7 bases. CDR3 length: 15 residues. V shed 5 bases and J 6 bases; nucleotides not matched to a gene: 10. Germline V lookup: CDR1 KGHSH, CDR2 LQKENI. The sequenced part of the CDR3 DNA is TGTGCCAGCTCATCAACTCAGGGGGTGGGCAATGAG. The encoded protein is CASSSTQGVGNE. The complete CDR3 reads CASSSTQGVGNEQFF. Filled out from reference TRBV18 and TRBJ2-1, the complete variable domain reads NAGVMQNPRHLVRRRGQEARLRCSPMKGHSHVYWYRQLPEEGLKFMVYLQKENIIDESGMPKERFSAEFPKEGPSILRIQQVVRGDSAAYFCASSSTQGVGNEQFFGPGTRLTVL.